The rows below give T cell receptor beta chains drawn from one sample of a study of T cell responses to AZD1222 COVID-19 vaccine. Assay: immunoSEQ multiplex PCR; the TCRdb copy retains only in-frame clones and omits some. Among more than 150,000 clones listed, approximately 92% were seen once. This sample comprised peripheral blood, obtained on day 0 of AZD1222 vaccination. The receptors shown here come from an adult in good health. Both conserved end residues are part of each CDR3. D genes are given only for firm matches. Some rows mark clone size as missing; the rest say once, few, many or name a class of expanded clone.

>TRBV7-9|NA|NA|TRBJ1-3
CASSPGVTGNTIYF
TGTGCCAGCAGCCCAGGGGTAACTGGAAACACCATATATTTT
>TRBV19|NA|NA|TRBJ1-4
CASNPRGFRDEKLFF
TGTGCCAGTAATCCCCGGGGTTTTCGGGATGAAAAACTGTTTTTT
>TRBV6-6|once|NA|TRBJ1-1
CASSQDRNTEAFF
TGTGCCAGCAGTCAAGACAGGAACACTGAAGCTTTCTTT
>TRBV5-6|NA|TRBD1|TRBJ2-7
CASSFGTGVEQYF
TGTGCCAGCAGCTTCGGGACAGGGGTCGAGCAGTACTTC
>TRBV19|NA|TRBD1|TRBJ2-7
CARHSGTVPLFTSQYF
TGTGCCCGCCATTCCGGGACAGTTCCCTTGTTTACATCGCAGTACTTC
>TRBV7-2|NA|NA|TRBJ1-1
CASSLSRGTNTEAFF
TGTGCCAGCAGCTTATCTAGGGGAACGAACACTGAAGCTTTCTTT
>TRBV19|NA|TRBD2|TRBJ2-4
CASSMPGLAVTKNIQYF
TGTGCCAGTAGTATGCCGGGACTAGCTGTCACCAAAAACATTCAGTACTTC
>TRBV27|NA|NA|TRBJ1-2
CASSFGSLDGYTF
TGTGCCAGCAGTTTTGGCAGTTTGGATGGCTACACCTTC
>TRBV7-2|NA|NA|TRBJ2-7
CASSLGAVQGEQYF
TGTGCCAGCAGCTTAGGCGCGGTCCAGGGAGAGCAGTACTTC
>TRBV19|NA|NA|TRBJ1-3
CASSIGFLTVSGNTIYF
TGTGCCAGTAGTATAGGTTTTCTGACGGTCTCTGGAAACACCATATATTTT
>TRBV12-3/TRBV12-4|NA|NA|TRBJ1-1
CASSLTHGTEAFF
TGTGCCAGCAGTTTGACACATGGTACTGAAGCTTTCTTT
>TRBV24-1|NA|TRBD2|TRBJ2-1
CATSDRPGLAGGSLNEQFF
TGTGCCACCAGTGATCGACCGGGACTAGCGGGAGGTTCGTTGAATGAGCAGTTCTTC
>TRBV5-6|NA|TRBD2|TRBJ2-3
CASRLAGGRKYF
TGTGCCAGCAGGTTAGCGGGAGGGAGGAAGTATTTT
>TRBV5-1|NA|NA|TRBJ1-2
CASSLGRGVYGYTF
TGCGCCAGCAGCTTGGGGCGGGGTGTTTATGGCTACACCTTC
>TRBV7-2|NA|NA|TRBJ1-1
CASSSQGYTEAFF
TGTGCCAGCAGCTCTCAGGGCTACACTGAAGCTTTCTTT
>TRBV5-8|NA|NA|TRBJ2-1
CASSPRQHYNEQFF
TGTGCCAGCAGCCCCCGACAGCATTACAATGAGCAGTTCTTC
>TRBV24-1|NA|TRBD2|TRBJ2-7
CATSDDVSGNGQYF
TGTGCCACCAGTGATGATGTTAGCGGGAACGGGCAGTACTTC
>TRBV5-4|NA|NA|TRBJ1-1
CASSLRSEAFF
TGTGCCAGCAGCTTGAGGAGCGAAGCTTTCTTT
>TRBV28|NA|TRBD2|TRBJ2-1
CASSLAGGKNEQFF
TGTGCCAGCAGTTTGGCGGGGGGAAAAAATGAGCAGTTCTTC
>TRBV28|NA|NA|TRBJ2-1
CASRQMMENEQFF
TGTGCCAGCCGGCAGATGATGGAGAATGAGCAGTTCTTC
>TRBV11-2|NA|NA|TRBJ2-3
CASSRITTSTDTQYF
TGTGCCAGCAGCCGAATTACCACTAGCACAGATACGCAGTATTTT
>TRBV7-8|NA|NA|TRBJ2-1
CASSLEVQSYNEQFF
TGTGCCAGCAGCTTAGAGGTCCAGTCCTACAATGAGCAGTTCTTC
>TRBV6-5|NA|TRBD1|TRBJ1-4
CASSSGGKLFF
TGTGCCAGCAGTTCAGGGGGGAAACTGTTTTTT
>TRBV28|NA|TRBD2|TRBJ2-1
CASSFLSGGQNEQFF
TGTGCCAGCAGTTTCCTTAGCGGGGGGCAGAATGAGCAGTTCTTC
>TRBV7-6|NA|NA|TRBJ2-1
CASSSETESLIDEQFF
TGTGCCAGCAGCTCCGAGACAGAGAGCCTAATTGATGAGCAGTTCTTC